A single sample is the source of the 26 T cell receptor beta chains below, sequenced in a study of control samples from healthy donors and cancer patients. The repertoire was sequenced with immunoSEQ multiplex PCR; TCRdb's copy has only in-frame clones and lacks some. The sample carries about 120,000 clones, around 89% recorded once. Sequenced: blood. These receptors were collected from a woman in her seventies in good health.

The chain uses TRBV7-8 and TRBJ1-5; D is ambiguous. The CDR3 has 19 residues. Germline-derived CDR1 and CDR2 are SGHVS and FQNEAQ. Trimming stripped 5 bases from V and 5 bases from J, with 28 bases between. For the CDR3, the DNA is TGTGCCAGCAGCCCGAAGCCCCTCCCTCGCCCTGTCGTAGATCAGCCCCAGCATTTT. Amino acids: CASSPKPLPRPVVDQPQHF.

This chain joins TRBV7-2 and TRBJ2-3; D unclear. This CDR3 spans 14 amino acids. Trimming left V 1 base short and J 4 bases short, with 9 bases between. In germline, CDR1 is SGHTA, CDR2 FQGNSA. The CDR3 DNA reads TGTGCCAGCAGCTTAGGTCCAATCCCAGATACGCAGTATTTT. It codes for CASSLGPIPDTQYF.

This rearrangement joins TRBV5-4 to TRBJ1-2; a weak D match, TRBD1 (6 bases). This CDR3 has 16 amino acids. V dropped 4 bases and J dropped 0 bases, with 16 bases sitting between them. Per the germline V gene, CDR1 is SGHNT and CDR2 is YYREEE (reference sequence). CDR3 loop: CASSISTGGTNYGYTF. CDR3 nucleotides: TGTGCCAGCAGCATATCGACAGGCGGTACTAACTATGGCTACACCTTC.

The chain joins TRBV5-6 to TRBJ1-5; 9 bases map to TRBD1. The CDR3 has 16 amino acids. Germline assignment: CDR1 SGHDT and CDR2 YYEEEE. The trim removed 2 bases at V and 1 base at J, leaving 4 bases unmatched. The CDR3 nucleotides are TGTGCCAGCAGCTTACAGGGGGCTTGGAGCAATCAGCCCCAGCATTTT. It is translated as CASSLQGAWSNQPQHF.

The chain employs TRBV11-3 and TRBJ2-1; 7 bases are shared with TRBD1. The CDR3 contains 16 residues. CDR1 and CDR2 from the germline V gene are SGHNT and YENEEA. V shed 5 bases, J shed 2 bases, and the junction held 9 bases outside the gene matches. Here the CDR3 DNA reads TGTGCCAGCAGCGCGAACAGGGGTGGGACCTACAATGAGCAGTTCTTC. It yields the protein CASSANRGGTYNEQFF.

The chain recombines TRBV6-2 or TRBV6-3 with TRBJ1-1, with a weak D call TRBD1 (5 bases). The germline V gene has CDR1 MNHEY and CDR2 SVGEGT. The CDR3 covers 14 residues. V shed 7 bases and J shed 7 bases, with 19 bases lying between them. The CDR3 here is CASTPGRVKGEAFF. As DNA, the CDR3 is TGTGCCAGCACCCCGGGCAGGGTGAAGGGTGAAGCTTTCTTT.

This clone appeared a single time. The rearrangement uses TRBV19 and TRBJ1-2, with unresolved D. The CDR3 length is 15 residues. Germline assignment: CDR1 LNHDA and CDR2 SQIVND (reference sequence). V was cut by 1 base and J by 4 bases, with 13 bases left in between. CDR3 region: CASSIGRTVVYGYTF. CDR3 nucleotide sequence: TGTGCCAGTAGTATAGGACGGACGGTAGTCTATGGCTACACCTTC.

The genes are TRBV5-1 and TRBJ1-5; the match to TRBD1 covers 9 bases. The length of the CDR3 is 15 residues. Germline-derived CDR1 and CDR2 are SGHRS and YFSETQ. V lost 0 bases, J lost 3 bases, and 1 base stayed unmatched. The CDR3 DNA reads TGCGCCAGCAGCTTGGGGGACAGGGCCAATCAGCCCCAGCATTTT. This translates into CASSLGDRANQPQHF.

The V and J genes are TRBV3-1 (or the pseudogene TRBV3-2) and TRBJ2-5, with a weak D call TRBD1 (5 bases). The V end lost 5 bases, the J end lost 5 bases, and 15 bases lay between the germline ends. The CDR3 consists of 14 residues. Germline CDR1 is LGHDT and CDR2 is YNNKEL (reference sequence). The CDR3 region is CASSEYSRAETQYF. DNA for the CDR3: TGTGCCAGCAGCGAATACTCCAGGGCGGAGACCCAGTACTTC.

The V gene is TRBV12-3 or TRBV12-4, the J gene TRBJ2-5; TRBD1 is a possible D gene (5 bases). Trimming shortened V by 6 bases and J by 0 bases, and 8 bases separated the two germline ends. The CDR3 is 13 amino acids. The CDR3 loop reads CASRWGYQETQYF. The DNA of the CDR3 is TGTGCCAGCAGGTGGGGCTACCAAGAGACCCAGTACTTC.

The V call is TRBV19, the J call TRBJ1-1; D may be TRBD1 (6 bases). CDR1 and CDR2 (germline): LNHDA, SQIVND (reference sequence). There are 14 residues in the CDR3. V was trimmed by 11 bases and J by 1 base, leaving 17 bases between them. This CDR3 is CAWGGQGTNTEAFF. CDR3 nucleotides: TGTGCCTGGGGGGGGCAGGGGACGAACACTGAAGCTTTCTTT.

CDR3 DNA: TGTGCCAGCAGCTTGGTCCCGGGACGCAGCCAAGAGACCCAGTACTTC. Its protein product is CASSLVPGRSQETQYF. This chain joins TRBV7-9 and TRBJ2-5; D could derive from TRBD1 or TRBD2 (5 bases each). Trimming stripped 3 bases from V and 1 base from J, with 15 bases between. The CDR3 extends over 16 amino acids. CDR1 SEHNR and CDR2 FQNEAQ come from the germline V gene (reference sequence).

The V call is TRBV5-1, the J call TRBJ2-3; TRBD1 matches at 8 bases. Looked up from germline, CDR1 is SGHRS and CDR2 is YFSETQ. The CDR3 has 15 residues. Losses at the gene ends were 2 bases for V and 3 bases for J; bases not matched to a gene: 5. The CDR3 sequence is CASSFSRGQTDTQYF. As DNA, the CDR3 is TGCGCCAGCAGCTTTTCCAGGGGGCAGACAGATACGCAGTATTTT.

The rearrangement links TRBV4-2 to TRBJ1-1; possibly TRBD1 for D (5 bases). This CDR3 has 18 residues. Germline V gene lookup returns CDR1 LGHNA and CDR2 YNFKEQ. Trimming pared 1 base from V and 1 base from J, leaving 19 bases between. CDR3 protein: CASSQAPWGQGKNTEAFF. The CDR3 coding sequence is TGTGCCAGCAGCCAAGCCCCTTGGGGCCAGGGAAAGAACACTGAAGCTTTCTTT.

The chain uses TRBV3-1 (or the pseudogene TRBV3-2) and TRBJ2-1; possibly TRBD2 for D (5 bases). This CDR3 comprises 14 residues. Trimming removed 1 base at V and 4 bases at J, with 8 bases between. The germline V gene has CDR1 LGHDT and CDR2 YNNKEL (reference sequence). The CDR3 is CASSQVRGYNEQFF. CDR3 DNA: TGTGCCAGCAGCCAAGTGCGAGGGTACAATGAGCAGTTCTTC.

Written as DNA, the CDR3 is TGTGCCATCAACAGGGGGGATAATTCACCCCTCCACTTT. It specifies CAINRGDNSPLHF. The chain couples TRBV10-3 to TRBJ1-6; 8 bases line up with TRBD1. The CDR3 is 13 residues long. The germline V gene has CDR1 ENHRY and CDR2 SYGVKD. Losses at the gene ends were 7 bases for V and 5 bases for J; bases not matched to a gene: 1.

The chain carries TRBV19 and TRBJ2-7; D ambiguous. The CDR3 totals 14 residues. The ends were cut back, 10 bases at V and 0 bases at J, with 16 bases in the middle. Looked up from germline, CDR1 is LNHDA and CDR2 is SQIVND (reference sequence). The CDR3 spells CATASNSHSYEQYF. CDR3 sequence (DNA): TGTGCCACAGCCTCCAACAGTCACTCCTACGAGCAGTACTTC. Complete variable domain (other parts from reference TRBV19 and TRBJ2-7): DGGITQSPKYLFRKEGQNVTLSCEQNLNHDAMYWYRQDPGQGLRLIYYSQIVNDFQKGDIAEGYSVSREKKESFPLTVTSAQKNPTAFYLCATASNSHSYEQYFGPGTRLTVT.

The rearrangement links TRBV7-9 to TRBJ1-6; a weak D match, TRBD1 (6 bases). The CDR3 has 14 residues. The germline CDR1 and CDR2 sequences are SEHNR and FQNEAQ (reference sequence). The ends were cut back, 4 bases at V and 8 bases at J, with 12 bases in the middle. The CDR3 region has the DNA TGTGCCAGCAGCTCCTGGACAGTCGATTCACCCCTCCACTTT. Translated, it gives CASSSWTVDSPLHF.

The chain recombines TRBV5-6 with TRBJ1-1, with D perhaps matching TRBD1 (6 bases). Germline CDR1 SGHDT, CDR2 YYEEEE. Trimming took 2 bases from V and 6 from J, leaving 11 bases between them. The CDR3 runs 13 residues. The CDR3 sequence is CASSFWGQAEAFF. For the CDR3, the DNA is TGTGCCAGCAGCTTTTGGGGGCAGGCTGAAGCTTTCTTT.

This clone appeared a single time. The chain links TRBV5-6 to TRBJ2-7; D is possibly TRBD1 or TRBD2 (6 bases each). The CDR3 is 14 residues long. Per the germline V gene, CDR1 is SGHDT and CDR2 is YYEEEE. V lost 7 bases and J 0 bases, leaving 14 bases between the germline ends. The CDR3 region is CASSWGAFSYEQYF. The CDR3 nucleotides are TGTGCCAGCTCCTGGGGGGCATTCTCCTACGAGCAGTACTTC.

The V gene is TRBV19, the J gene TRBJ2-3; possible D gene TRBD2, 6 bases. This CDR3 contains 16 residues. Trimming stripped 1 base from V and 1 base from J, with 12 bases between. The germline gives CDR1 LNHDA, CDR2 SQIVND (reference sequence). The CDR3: CASSIGRGARTDTQYF. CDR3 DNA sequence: TGTGCCAGTAGTATAGGGAGGGGAGCCCGCACAGATACGCAGTATTTT.

CDR3 loop: CASSQGTREKLFF. The CDR3 nucleotides read TGTGCCAGCAGCCAAGGAACCAGGGAAAAACTGTTTTTT. The chain links TRBV3-1 (or the pseudogene TRBV3-2) to TRBJ1-4; D gene unclear. CDR1 LGHDT and CDR2 YNNKEL come from the germline V gene (reference sequence). The CDR3 is 13 amino acids. Trimming removed 1 base at V and 8 bases at J, with 8 bases between.

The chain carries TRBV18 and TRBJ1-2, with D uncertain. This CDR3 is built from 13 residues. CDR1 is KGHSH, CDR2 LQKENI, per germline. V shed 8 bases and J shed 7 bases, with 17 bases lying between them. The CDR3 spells CASLEGRGRGYTF. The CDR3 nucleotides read TGTGCCAGCCTAGAAGGGAGAGGCCGTGGCTACACCTTC. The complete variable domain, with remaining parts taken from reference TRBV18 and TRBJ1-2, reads NAGVMQNPRHLVRRRGQEARLRCSPMKGHSHVYWYRQLPEEGLKFMVYLQKENIIDESGMPKERFSAEFPKEGPSILRIQQVVRGDSAAYFCASLEGRGRGYTFGSGTRLTVV.

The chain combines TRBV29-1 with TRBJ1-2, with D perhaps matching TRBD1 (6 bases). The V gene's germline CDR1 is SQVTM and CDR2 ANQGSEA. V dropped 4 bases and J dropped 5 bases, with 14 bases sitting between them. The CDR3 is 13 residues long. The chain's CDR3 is CSVGQGNNYGYTF. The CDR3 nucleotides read TGCAGCGTTGGGCAGGGGAATAATTATGGCTACACCTTC.

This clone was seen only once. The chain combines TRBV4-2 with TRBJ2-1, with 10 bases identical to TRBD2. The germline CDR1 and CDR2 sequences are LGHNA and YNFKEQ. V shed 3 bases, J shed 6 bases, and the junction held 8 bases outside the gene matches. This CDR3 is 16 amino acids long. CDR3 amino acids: CASSHPRTSGANEQFF. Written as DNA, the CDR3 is TGTGCCAGCAGCCATCCCCGGACTAGCGGAGCCAATGAGCAGTTCTTC.

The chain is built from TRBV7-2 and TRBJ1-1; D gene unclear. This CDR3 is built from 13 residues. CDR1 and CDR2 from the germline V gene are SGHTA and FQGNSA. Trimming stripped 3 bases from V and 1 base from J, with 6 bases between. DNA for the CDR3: TGTGCCAGCAGCTTCTCTGGGAACACTGAAGCTTTCTTT. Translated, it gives CASSFSGNTEAFF.